This TCR beta chain emerged from a study of blood T cell repertoires in COVID-19. Study-wide background: The samples span acute and convalescent COVID-19 from the United States, Italy and Spain. Sources were T cells, B-cell-depleted T cells, or PBMCs; the material itself was cDNA or gDNA.

This clone was seen more than once but under ten times. V was shortened by 4 bases and J by 6 bases, with 6 bases between the two germline ends. This CDR3 is built from 12 residues. The germline gives CDR1 SNHLY, CDR2 FYNNEI. Original methodology: Quantification of nucleated cells was approximated via reference gene primer amplification. Assay: immunoSEQ multiplex PCR; the TCRdb copy retains only in-frame clones and omits some. The D gene and trimming were derived from the DNA, and the V and J assignments and clone size from that table. The table has about 140,000 clones, roughly 80% seen once. This chain uses TRBV2 with TRBJ2-2, with D possibly matching TRBD2 (5 bases). The sequence derives from a woman in her forties or fifties with active or convalescent COVID-19. The sequencing input was peripheral blood. The CDR3 is CASSVRAGELFF. The CDR3 nucleotides are TGTGCCAGCAGTGTGAGGGCCGGGGAGCTGTTTTTT.